This T cell receptor (beta chain) was sequenced in a study of identical twins (dated by TCRdb to about 2016). For context, the study as a whole: TCR alpha and beta repertoires from monozygotic twins, unrelated adults of various ages and cord blood were deep-sequenced to test whether fetal clonotypes persist. To rule out contamination, replicate twin experiments were performed at different times with different library preparation protocols. What the research found in general, with its limitations: In monozygotic twins, out-of-frame TCR alpha sharing was systematically underestimated by recombination models, although the models agreed with sharing between unrelated individuals. Compared with coincidental sharing between unrelated individuals, an excess of low generation-probability sequences was observed among out-of-frame TCR alpha sequences shared between twins. The excess sharing between twins in beta out-of-frame sequences was weaker because fewer shared sequences reduced the signal-to-noise ratio. Fewer insertions were carried by abundant cord blood beta clonotypes, a similar but weaker trend appeared in young adult naive repertoires, and no such trend appeared in memory repertoires. Invariant T cells such as MAIT and iNKT could partly confound zero-insertion analyses, although diverse VJ usage argued against such confounding for most clonotypes. Because the same donors could not be followed over many years, the conclusions relied on cross-sectional statistical analysis.

This clonotype was detected only a few times. Its antigen is still unknown. Per-base quality was not reported, and no clone a single base away is much larger than it. Library method: 5' RACE. The sequencer was an Illumina HiSeq 2000. Template switching introduced a universal primer binding site; the final cDNA contained a unique molecular identifier, enabling accurate counting of TCR cDNA molecules. Specific primers in the conserved constant-segment region were used to synthesize first-strand cDNA for the TCR alpha and beta chains. To control for contamination, every cDNA library was double barcoded, receiving both a SMART-Mk sample barcode and Illumina barcodes. TruSeq adapter sequences and Illumina sample barcodes were added in two successive PCR steps. TCR alpha and beta cDNA libraries were sequenced on the Illumina HiSeq platform with custom primers. The published analysis was carried out like this. Raw reads were processed with MiGEC to extract unique molecular identifiers, and MiXCR was used to determine CDR3 positions. For each individual, recombination models were inferred using an EM algorithm with the repgenHMM and IGoR tools. Shared clonotypes were analyzed with the tcR package in R, and sharing was normalized by the product of cloneset sizes. Out-of-frame nonproductive sequences were analyzed to study raw recombination free of thymic and clonal selection effects. In TCRdb, the public reads were trimmed at Q25 with fastp and aligned with MiXCR, with productive beta chains retained. When rows share a CDR3 protein, they turn into one entry using the most common DNA and genes. In this record, the V and J calls reflect TCRdb's handling and not the investigators' own analysis. The sample table shows 1.5 million to 2 million distinct CDR3 sequences, and around 33% are seen once. The top ten constitute over 0.25% of the sample.

The junction carries 17 bases between V and J, which are trimmed by 2 bases and 7 bases respectively. The CDR1 and CDR2 encoded by the germline V gene are KGHDR and SFDVKD. The CDR3 sequence holds 15 residues, the cysteine and phenylalanine included. The retained sequence is limited to the CDR3, 45 bases, with the frame set at the first base. All donors were healthy Caucasians. The clonotype was recovered from a newborn girl in good health. The sequenced material came from cord blood. This sequence uses TRBV24-1 and TRBJ2-7, with the D segment identity uncertain. The nucleotide sequence is given as TGTGCCACCAGTGATTCCGGGTCTTGGCACAATGAGCAGTACTTC. It translates to CATSDSGSWHNEQYF.